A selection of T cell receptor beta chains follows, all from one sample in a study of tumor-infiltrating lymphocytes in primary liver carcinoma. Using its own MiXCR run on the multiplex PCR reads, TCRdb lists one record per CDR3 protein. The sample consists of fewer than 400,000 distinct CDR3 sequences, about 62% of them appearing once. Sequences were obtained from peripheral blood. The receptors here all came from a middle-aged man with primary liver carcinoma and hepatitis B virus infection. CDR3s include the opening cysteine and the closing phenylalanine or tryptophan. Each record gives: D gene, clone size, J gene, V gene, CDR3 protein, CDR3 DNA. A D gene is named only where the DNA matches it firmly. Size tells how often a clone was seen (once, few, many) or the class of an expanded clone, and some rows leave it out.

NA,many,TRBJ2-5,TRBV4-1,CASSQDGSRTQYF,TGCGCCAGCAGCCAAGACGGGAGCCGGACCCAGTACTTC
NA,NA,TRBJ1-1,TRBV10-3,CAIRDSLNEAFF,TGTGCCATCAGGGACAGCCTAAATGAAGCTTTCTTT
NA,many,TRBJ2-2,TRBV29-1,CSVEDSPTGELFF,TGCAGCGTTGAAGACAGTCCAACCGGGGAGCTGTTTTTT
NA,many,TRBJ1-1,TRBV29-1,CSVVFFGDTEAFF,TGCAGCGTTGTTTTCTTTGGAGACACTGAAGCTTTCTTT
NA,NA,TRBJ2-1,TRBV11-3,CASSSQGSCEQFF,TGTGCCAGCAGCTCCCAGGGCTCCTGTGAGCAGTTCTTC
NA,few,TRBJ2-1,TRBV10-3,CAIRGPASYNEQFF,TGTGCCATCAGGGGACCGGCCTCCTACAATGAGCAGTTCTTC
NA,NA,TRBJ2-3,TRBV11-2,CASSLDQGKPYTDTQYF,TGTGCCAGCAGCTTAGATCAAGGCAAGCCCTACACAGATACGCAGTATTTT
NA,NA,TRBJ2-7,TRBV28,CASSLQGMYYEQCF,TGTGCCAGCAGTCTACAGGGAATGTACTACGAGCAGTGCTTC
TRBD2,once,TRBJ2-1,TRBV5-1,CASSKSGSYNEQLF,TGCGCCAGCAGCAAGAGCGGGAGTTACAATGAGCAGCTCTTC
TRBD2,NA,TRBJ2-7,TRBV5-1,CASSGGAGGSYEQYF,TGCGCCAGCAGCGGGGGAGCGGGAGGATCCTACGAGCAGTACTTC
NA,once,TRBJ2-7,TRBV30,CAWSAPIKTSEQYF,TGTGCCTGGAGTGCCCCTATCAAGACTTCCGAGCAGTACTTC
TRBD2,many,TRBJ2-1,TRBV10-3,CAISQTSGNYNEQFF,TGTGCCATCAGTCAGACTAGCGGGAACTACAATGAGCAGTTCTTC
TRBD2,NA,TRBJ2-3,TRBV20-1,CSATSGTDTQFF,TGCAGTGCTACTAGCGGCACAGATACGCAGTTTTTT
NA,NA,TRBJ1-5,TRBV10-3,CAIRDSGGGNQPQHF,TGTGCCATCAGAGATTCAGGAGGCGGGAATCAGCCCCAGCATTTT
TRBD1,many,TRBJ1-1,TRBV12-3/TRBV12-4,CASGTGTGIRNTEAFF,TGTGCCAGCGGAACCGGGACAGGGATACGTAACACTGAAGCTTTCTTT
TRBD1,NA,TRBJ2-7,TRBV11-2,CVSNLVGGASNEQYF,TGTGTCAGCAACTTAGTAGGGGGCGCAAGCAACGAGCAGTACTTC
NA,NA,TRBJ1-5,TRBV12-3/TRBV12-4,CASSPPPGDSQPQHF,TGTGCCAGCAGTCCCCCCCCAGGGGATAGCCAGCCCCAGCATTTT
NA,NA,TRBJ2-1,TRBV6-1,CGSCDTARAGRIGAEQFF,TGTGGCAGCTGTGACACCGCTAGGGCGGGACGGATCGGCGCTGAGCAGTTCTTC
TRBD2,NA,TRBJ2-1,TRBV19,CASSIRAGVREQFF,TGTGCCAGTAGTATAAGGGCGGGAGTACGTGAGCAGTTCTTC
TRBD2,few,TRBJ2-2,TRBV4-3,CASSQDPLAGYGGELFF,TGCGCCAGCAGCCAAGATCCACTAGCGGGATATGGCGGGGAGCTGTTTTTT
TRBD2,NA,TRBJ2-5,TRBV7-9,CASSLGASGTRETQYF,TGTGCCAGCAGCTTAGGCGCTAGCGGGACGAGAGAGACCCAGTACTTC
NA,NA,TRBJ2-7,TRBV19,CASSMGFGGSYEQYF,TGTGCCAGTAGTATGGGTTTCGGGGGCTCCTACGAGCAGTACTTC
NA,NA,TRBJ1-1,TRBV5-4,CASSNIMNTEAFF,TGTGCCAGCAGCAATATTATGAACACTGAAGCTTTCTTT
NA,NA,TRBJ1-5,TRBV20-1,CSARRPSNQPQHF,TGCAGTGCTAGACGGCCTAGCAATCAGCCCCAGCATTTT
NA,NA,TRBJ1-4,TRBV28,CANSSPVANEKLFF,TGTGCCAACAGTTCACCGGTCGCCAATGAAAAACTGTTTTTT
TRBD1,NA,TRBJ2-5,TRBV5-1,CTSSLQGAGETQYF,TGCACCAGCAGCTTACAGGGGGCTGGAGAGACACAGTACTTC
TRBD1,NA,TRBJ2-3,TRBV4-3,CASSATGPDTHYF,TGTGCCAGCAGCGCGACAGGGCCAGATACGCATTATTTT
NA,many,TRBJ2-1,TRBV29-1,CSVRYVQMQFF,TGCAGCGTGAGATACGTACAGATGCAGTTCTTC
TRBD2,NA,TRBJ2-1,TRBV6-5,CANNSGLAGAGEQFF,TGTGCCAACAACTCGGGACTAGCGGGGGCAGGGGAGCAGTTCTTC
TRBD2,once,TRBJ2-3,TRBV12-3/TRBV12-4,CASSPGTSGRGDMQYF,TGTGCCAGCAGTCCCGGGACTAGTGGGAGAGGGGATATGCAGTATTTT
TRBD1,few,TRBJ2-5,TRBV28,CASSQTGFGETQYF,TGTGCCAGCAGTCAGACAGGGTTTGGAGAGACCCAGTACTTT
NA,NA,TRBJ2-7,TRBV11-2,CASGELWLRSYEQYF,TGTGCCAGCGGGGAATTATGGCTGAGGAGCTACGAGCAGTACTTC
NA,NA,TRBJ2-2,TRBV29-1,CSVMGSTGELFF,TGCAGCGTTATGGGTAGCACCGGAGAGCTGTTTTTT
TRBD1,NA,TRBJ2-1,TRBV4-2,CASIPARQGLAEGGEQFF,TGTGCCAGCATCCCAGCCCGACAGGGGCTAGCCGAGGGTGGTGAACAGTTCTTC
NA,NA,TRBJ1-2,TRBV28,CASSDSHYGYTF,TGTGCCAGCAGTGACAGCCACTATGGCTACACCTTC
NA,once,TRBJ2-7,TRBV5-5,CASSYTYPGDEEYF,TGTGCCAGCAGTTATACCTACCCGGGGGACGAGGAGTACTTC
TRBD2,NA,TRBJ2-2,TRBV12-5,CASGSSGRAVELFF,TGTGCTAGTGGTTCCAGCGGGAGGGCCGTGGAGCTGTTTTTT